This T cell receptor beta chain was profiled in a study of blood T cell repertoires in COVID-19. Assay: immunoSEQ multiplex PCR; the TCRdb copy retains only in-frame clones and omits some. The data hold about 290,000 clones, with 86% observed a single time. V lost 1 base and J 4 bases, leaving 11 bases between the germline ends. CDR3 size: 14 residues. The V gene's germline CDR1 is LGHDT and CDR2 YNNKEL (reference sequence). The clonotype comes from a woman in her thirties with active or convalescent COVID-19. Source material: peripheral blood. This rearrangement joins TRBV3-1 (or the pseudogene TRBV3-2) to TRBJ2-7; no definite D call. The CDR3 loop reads CASSQGHKNYEQYF. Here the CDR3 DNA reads TGTGCCAGCAGCCAAGGTCACAAAAATTACGAGCAGTACTTC.